The 7 T cell receptor beta chains listed next were all sequenced from one sample in a study of post-analysis software for immune sequencing data. Points from the study as a whole: Four or five TRBV segments were significantly more frequent in patients than in controls. TRBV5-6, TRBV5-1 and TRBV20-1 were among these segments.

Researchers reported that TCR beta cDNA libraries carried unique molecular identifiers. One entry per CDR3 protein, called by TCRdb with MiXCR from the PCR reads. The sample consists of roughly 730,000 distinct CDR3 sequences, less than 35% of them appearing once. What these receptors recognize is not known. The sequencing sample was made of blood. These receptor sequences come from a girl aged 10-17 years with multiple sclerosis.

The chain links TRBV6-6 to TRBJ1-5; 7 bases match TRBD1. Germline loops: CDR1 MNHNY, CDR2 SVGAGI (reference sequence). The V and J ends lost 9 bases and 5 bases, in that order; junction bases with no gene match: 10. The CDR3 has 14 residues. The chain's CDR3 is CASWETGKYQPQHF. The DNA for the CDR3 is TGTGCCAGTTGGGAGACAGGGAAGTATCAGCCCCAGCATTTT.

This clonotype was seen a few times. This rearrangement joins TRBV4-1 to TRBJ1-6; D gene unclear. Germline V gene sequence: CDR1 MGHRA, CDR2 YSYEKL. The CDR3 is 16 amino acids. The V and J ends lost 5 bases and 8 bases respectively, with 19 bases between them. This CDR3 reads CASSSRERSDHSPLHF. The DNA for the CDR3 is TGCGCCAGCAGCTCACGGGAACGCAGCGATCATTCACCCCTCCACTTT.

This clonotype was counted only a few times. The genes are TRBV9 and TRBJ2-2, with D possibly being TRBD1 (5 bases). Germline V gives CDR1 SGDLS, CDR2 YYNGEE. V gave up 0 bases and J gave up 8 bases, with 11 bases separating them. The CDR3 consists of 14 residues. The CDR3, as DNA: TGTGCCAGCAGCGTAGAGTCCAGGGCTGGGGAGCTGTTTTTT. Translation: CASSVESRAGELFF.

This clonotype occurred once. The V call is TRBV20-1, the J call TRBJ2-3, with 10 bases identical to TRBD1. Germline lookup yields CDR1 DFQATT and CDR2 SNEGSKA (reference sequence). The CDR3 has 16 residues. The trim removed 5 bases at V and 10 bases at J, leaving 18 bases unmatched. The CDR3 bases are TGCAGTGCTCCTGGCCACGGGACAGGGGCTTGGGGTGCGCAGTATTTT. Encoded protein: CSAPGHGTGAWGAQYF.

The sample holds a few counts of this clonotype. This chain uses TRBV7-2 with TRBJ1-5; TRBD1 matches 9 bases. Germline CDR1 and CDR2: SGHTA and FQGNSA. Trimming took 5 bases from V and 6 from J; bases not matched to a gene: 8. The CDR3 has 15 amino acids. CDR3 amino acids: CASSRDRDRTQPQHF. DNA for the CDR3: TGTGCCAGCAGCAGGGACAGGGATCGGACTCAGCCCCAGCATTTT.

This clonotype appeared a few times. The chain couples TRBV2 to TRBJ2-3; possible D gene TRBD2, 6 bases. V shed 6 bases and J shed 4 bases, with 23 bases lying between them. The germline V gene has CDR1 SNHLY and CDR2 FYNNEI. The CDR3 runs to 17 residues. The CDR3 DNA reads as TGTGCCAGCAGGAACAGGTTACGGGAGTCTAGCCCAGATACGCAGTATTTT. It translates to CASRNRLRESSPDTQYF.

This sequence joins TRBV24-1 and TRBJ1-2; D remains unclear. Germline CDR1 and CDR2: KGHDR and SFDVKD. V shed 5 bases and J shed 8 bases, with 11 bases lying between them. The CDR3 runs to 12 residues. The CDR3: CATSGEPGGYTF. CDR3 in DNA: TGTGCCACCAGTGGAGAACCGGGGGGCTACACCTTC.